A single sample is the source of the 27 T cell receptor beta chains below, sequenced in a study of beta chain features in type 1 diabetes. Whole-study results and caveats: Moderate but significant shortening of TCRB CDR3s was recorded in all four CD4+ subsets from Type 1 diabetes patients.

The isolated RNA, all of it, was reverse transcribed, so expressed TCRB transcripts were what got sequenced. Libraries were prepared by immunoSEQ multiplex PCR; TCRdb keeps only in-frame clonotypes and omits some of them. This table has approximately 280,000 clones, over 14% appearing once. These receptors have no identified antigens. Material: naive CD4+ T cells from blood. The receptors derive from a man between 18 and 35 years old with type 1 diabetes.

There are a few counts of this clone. The CDR3, as DNA: TGTGCCAGCAGCTTGGCCGGGACAGGGGGCGGCGGGGAGCTGTTTTTT. This gives the protein CASSLAGTGGGGELFF. This chain links TRBV5-6 with TRBJ2-2, with TRBD1 matching 12 bases. The CDR3 contains 16 residues. Unmatched junction bases numbered 4, after V lost 0 bases and J lost 7 bases. Per germline, CDR1 SGHDT and CDR2 YYEEEE.

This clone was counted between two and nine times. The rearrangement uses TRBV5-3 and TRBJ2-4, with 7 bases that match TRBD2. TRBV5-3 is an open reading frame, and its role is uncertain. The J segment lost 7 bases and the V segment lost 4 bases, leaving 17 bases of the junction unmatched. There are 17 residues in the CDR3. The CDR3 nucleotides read TGTGCCAGAAGCCTCCTCAGGAGCGGGGAAACGGGGAACATTCAGTACTTC. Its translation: CARSLLRSGETGNIQYF.

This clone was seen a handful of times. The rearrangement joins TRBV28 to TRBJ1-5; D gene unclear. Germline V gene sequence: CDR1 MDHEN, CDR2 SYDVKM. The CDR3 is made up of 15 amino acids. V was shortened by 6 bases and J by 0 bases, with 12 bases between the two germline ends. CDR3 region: CASSLPVFSNQPQHF. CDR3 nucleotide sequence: TGTGCCAGCAGCCTACCGGTGTTTAGCAATCAGCCCCAGCATTTT.

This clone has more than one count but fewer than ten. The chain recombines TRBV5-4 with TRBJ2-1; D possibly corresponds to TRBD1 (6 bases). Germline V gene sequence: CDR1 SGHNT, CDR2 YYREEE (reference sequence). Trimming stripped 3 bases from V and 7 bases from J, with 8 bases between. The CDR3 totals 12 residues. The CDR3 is CASSWDMNEQFF. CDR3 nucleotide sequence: TGTGCCAGCAGCTGGGACATGAATGAGCAGTTCTTC. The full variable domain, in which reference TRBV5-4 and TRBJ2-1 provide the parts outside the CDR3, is ETGVTQSPTHLIKTRGQQVTLRCSSQSGHNTVSWYQQALGQGPQFIFQYYREEENGRGNFPPRFSGLQFPNYSSELNVNALELDDSALYLCASSWDMNEQFFGPGTRLTVL.

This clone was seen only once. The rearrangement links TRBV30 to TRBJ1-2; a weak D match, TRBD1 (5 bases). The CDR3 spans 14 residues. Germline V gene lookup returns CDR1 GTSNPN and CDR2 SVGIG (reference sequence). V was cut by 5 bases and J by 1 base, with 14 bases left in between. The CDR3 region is CAWGPRGFNYGYTF. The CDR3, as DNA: TGTGCCTGGGGGCCAAGGGGTTTTAACTATGGCTACACCTTC. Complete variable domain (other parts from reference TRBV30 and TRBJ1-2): SQTIHQWPATLVQPVGSPLSLECTVEGTSNPNLYWYRQAAGRGLQLLFYSVGIGQISSEVPQNLSASRPQDRQFILSSKKLLLSDSGFYLCAWGPRGFNYGYTFGSGTRLTVV.

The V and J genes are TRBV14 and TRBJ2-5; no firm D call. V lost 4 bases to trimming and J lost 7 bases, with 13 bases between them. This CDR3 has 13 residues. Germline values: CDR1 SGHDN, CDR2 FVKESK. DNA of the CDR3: TGTGCCAGCAGCCCCATCGGTAGAGGGACCCAGTACTTC. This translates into CASSPIGRGTQYF.

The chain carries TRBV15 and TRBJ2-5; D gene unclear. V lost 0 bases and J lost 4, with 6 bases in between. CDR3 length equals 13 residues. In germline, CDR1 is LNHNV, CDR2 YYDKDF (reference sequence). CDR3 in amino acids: CATSRDNRETQYF. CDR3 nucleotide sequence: TGTGCCACCAGCAGAGATAATCGAGAGACCCAGTACTTC.

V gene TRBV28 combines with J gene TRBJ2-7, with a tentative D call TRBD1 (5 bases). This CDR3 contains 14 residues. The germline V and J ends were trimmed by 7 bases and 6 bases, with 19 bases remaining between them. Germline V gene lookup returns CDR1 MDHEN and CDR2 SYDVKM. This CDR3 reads CASKTQALLGEQYF. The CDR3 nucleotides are TGTGCCAGCAAAACACAGGCCCTATTGGGCGAGCAGTACTTC.

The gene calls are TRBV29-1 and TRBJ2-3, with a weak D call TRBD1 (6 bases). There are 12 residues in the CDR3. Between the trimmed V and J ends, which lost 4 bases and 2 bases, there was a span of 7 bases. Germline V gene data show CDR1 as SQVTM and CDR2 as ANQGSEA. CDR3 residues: CSVAGATDTQYF. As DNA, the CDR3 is TGCAGCGTTGCAGGGGCCACAGATACGCAGTATTTT.

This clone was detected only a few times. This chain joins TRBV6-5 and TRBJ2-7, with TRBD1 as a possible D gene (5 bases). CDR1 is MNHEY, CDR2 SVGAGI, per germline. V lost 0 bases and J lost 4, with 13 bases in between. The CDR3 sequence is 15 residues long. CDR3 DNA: TGTGCCAGCAGTTACTCTGGGCAGGGTGGATACGAGCAGTACTTC. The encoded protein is CASSYSGQGGYEQYF.

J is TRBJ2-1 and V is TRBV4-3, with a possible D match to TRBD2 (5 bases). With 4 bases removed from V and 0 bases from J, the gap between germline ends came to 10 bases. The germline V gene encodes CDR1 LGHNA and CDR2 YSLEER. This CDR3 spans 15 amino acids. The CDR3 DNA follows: TGCGCCAGCAGCCCCCTGGGGAGCTCCTACAATGAGCAGTTCTTC. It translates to CASSPLGSSYNEQFF.

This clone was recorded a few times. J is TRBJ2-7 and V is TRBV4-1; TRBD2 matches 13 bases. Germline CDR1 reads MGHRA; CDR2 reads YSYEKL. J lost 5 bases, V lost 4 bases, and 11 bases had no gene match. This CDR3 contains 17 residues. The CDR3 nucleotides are TGCGCCAGCAGCCCAGGACTAGCGGGAGTTTTCTTCCACGAGCAGTACTTC. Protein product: CASSPGLAGVFFHEQYF.

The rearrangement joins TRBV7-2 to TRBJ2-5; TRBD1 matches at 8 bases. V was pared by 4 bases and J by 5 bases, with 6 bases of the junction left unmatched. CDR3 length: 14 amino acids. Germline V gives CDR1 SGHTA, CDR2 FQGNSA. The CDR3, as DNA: TGTGCCAGCAGCTCTGACAGGGGTAGGGAGACCCAGTACTTC. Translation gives CASSSDRGRETQYF.

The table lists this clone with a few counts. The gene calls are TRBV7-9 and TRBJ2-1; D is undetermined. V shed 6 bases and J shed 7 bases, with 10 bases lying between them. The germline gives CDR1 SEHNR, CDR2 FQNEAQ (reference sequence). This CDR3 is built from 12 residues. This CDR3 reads CASRVSGNEQFF. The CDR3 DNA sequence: TGTGCCAGCAGGGTATCGGGTAATGAGCAGTTCTTC.

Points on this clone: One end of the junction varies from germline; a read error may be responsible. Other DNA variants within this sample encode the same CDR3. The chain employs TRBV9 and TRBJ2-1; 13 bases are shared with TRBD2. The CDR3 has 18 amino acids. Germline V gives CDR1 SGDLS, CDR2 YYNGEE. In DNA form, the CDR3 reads TGTGCCAGCAGCGTAGATGCGACTAGCGGGAGGAAAAGCAATGAGCAATTCTTC. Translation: CASSVDATSGRKSNEQFF. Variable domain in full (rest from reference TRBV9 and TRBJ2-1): DSGVTQTPKHLITATGQRVTLRCSPRSGDLSVYWYQQSLDQGLQFLIQYYNGEERAKGNILERFSAQQFPDLHSELNLSSLELGDSALYFCASSVDATSGRKSNEQFFGPGTRLTVL.

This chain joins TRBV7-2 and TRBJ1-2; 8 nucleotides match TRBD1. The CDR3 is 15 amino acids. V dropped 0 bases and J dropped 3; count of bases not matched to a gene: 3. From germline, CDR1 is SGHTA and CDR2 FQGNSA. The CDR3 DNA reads TGTGCCAGCAGCTTAGCGGACAGGGCTGACTATGGCTACACCTTC. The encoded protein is CASSLADRADYGYTF.

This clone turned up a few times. The CDR3, as DNA: TGTGCCAGCAGGCAGGGAAACCCAGATACGCAGTATTTT. Translating it yields CASRQGNPDTQYF. The V call is TRBV6-6, the J call TRBJ2-3; D might be TRBD1 (5 bases). The V gene's germline CDR1 is MNHNY and CDR2 SVGAGI (reference sequence). The CDR3 consists of 13 residues. V lost 6 bases and J 4 bases, leaving 11 bases between the germline ends.

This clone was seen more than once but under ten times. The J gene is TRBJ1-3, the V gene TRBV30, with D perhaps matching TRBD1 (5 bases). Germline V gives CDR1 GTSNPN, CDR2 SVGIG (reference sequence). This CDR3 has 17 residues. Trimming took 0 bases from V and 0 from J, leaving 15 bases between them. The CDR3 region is CAWSVHQGINSGNTIYF. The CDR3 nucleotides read TGTGCCTGGAGTGTACATCAGGGCATAAACTCTGGAAACACCATATATTTT.

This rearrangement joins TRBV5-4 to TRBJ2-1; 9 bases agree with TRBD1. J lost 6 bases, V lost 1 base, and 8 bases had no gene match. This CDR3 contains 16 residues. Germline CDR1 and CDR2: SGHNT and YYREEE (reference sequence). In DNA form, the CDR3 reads TGTGCCAGCAGCTTGCCCTGGACAGGGGTGGCCAATGAGCAGTTCTTC. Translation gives CASSLPWTGVANEQFF.

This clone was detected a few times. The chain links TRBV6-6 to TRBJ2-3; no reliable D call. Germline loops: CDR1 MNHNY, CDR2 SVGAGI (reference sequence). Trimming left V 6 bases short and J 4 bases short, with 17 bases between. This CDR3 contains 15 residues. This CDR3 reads CASSSQRIGADTQYF. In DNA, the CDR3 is TGTGCCAGCAGCTCTCAACGGATCGGAGCAGATACGCAGTATTTT.

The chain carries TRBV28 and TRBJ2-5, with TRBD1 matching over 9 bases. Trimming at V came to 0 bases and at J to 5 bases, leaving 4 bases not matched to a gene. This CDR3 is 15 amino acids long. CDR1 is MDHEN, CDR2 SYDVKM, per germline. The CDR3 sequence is CASSLWTGGRETQYF. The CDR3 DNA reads TGTGCCAGCAGTTTATGGACAGGGGGTCGGGAGACCCAGTACTTC.

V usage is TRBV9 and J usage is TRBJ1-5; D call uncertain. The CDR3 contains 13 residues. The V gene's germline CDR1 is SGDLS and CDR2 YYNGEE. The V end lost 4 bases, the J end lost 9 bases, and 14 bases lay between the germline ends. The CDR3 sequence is CASSQSDGAPQHF. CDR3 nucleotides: TGTGCCAGCAGCCAGTCTGATGGTGCGCCCCAGCATTTT. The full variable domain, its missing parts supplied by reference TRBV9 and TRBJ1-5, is DSGVTQTPKHLITATGQRVTLRCSPRSGDLSVYWYQQSLDQGLQFLIQYYNGEERAKGNILERFSAQQFPDLHSELNLSSLELGDSALYFCASSQSDGAPQHFGDGTRLSIL.

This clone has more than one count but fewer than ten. The CDR3 loop reads CASRRQGAPVNYGYTF. The CDR3 nucleotides read TGTGCCAGTAGGAGACAGGGGGCCCCGGTGAACTATGGCTACACCTTC. The gene calls are TRBV19 and TRBJ1-2, with 10 bases that match TRBD1. This CDR3 spans 16 amino acids. Losses at the gene ends were 6 bases for V and 2 bases for J; bases not matched to a gene: 9. The germline gives CDR1 LNHDA, CDR2 SQIVND (reference sequence). The whole variable domain, filled in from reference TRBV19 and TRBJ1-2, reads DGGITQSPKYLFRKEGQNVTLSCEQNLNHDAMYWYRQDPGQGLRLIYYSQIVNDFQKGDIAEGYSVSREKKESFPLTVTSAQKNPTAFYLCASRRQGAPVNYGYTFGSGTRLTVV.

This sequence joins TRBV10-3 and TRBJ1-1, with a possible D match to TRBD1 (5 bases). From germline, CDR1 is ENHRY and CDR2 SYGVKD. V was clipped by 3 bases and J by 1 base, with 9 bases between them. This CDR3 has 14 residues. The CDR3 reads CAISERQWNTEAFF. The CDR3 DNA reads TGTGCCATCAGTGAAAGACAGTGGAACACTGAAGCTTTCTTT.

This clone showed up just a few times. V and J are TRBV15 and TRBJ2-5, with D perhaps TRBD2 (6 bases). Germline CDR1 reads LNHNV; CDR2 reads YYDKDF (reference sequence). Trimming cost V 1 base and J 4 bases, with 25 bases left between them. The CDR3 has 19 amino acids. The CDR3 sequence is CATSRGGLITGVVGETQYF. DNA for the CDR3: TGTGCCACCAGCAGAGGGGGATTGATAACGGGAGTCGTGGGAGAGACCCAGTACTTC.

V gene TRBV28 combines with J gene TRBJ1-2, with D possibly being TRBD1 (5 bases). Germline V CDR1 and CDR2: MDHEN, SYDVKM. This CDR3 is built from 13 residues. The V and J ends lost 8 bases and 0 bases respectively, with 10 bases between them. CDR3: CASGQGTNYGYTF. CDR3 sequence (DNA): TGTGCCAGCGGCCAGGGAACTAACTATGGCTACACCTTC.

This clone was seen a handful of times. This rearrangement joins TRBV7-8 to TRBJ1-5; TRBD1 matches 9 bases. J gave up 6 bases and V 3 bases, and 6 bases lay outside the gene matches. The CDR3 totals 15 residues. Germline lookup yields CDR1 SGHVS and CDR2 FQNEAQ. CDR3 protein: CASSLTGGISQPQHF. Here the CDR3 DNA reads TGTGCCAGCAGCTTGACAGGGGGTATCTCTCAGCCCCAGCATTTT.